A single sample gave rise to the 20 T cell receptor beta chains below, sequenced in a study. TCRdb reprocessed the 5' RACE reads via MiXCR and lists one record per CDR3 protein. The sample holds roughly 55,000 distinct CDR3 sequences, approximately 24% seen once. Sequenced input: tumor-infiltrating naive CD4+ T cells sorted from the breast tumor. Indicated subset: naive CD4+ T cells, CD4+CD45RA+CD25-. These TCRs come from a female donor with breast cancer.

This clonotype appeared many times. J is TRBJ1-1 and V is TRBV29-1, with 7 nucleotides matching TRBD1. Germline V gene data show CDR1 as SQVTM and CDR2 as ANQGSEA. This CDR3 has 10 amino acids. Trimming at V came to 5 bases and at J to 9 bases, leaving 3 bases not matched to a gene. CDR3 loop: CSVHRGKAFF. The CDR3 DNA reads TGCAGCGTTCACAGGGGTAAAGCTTTCTTT. The complete variable domain, with remaining parts taken from reference TRBV29-1 and TRBJ1-1, reads SAVISQKPSRDICQRGTSLTIQCQVDSQVTMMFWYRQQPGQSLTLIATANQGSEATYESGFVIDKFPISRPNLTFSTLTVSNMSPEDSSIYLCSVHRGKAFFGQGTRLTVV.

This clonotype has a count of ten or more. The chain uses TRBV5-1 and TRBJ2-4; 9 bases fit TRBD1. CDR3 length equals 16 residues. Germline V gene data show CDR1 as SGHRS and CDR2 as YFSETQ. After removal of 3 bases from V and 0 bases from J, the junction contained 4 bases not matched to a gene. Here the CDR3 DNA reads TGCGCCAGCAGCTGGACAGGGGACCTAGCCAAAAACATTCAGTACTTC. This sequence encodes CASSWTGDLAKNIQYF. Supplemented by reference TRBV5-1 and TRBJ2-4, the full variable domain reads KAGVTQTPRYLIKTRGQQVTLSCSPISGHRSVSWYQQTPGQGLQFLFEYFSETQRNKGNFPGRFSGRQFSNSRSEMNVSTLELGDSALYLCASSWTGDLAKNIQYFGAGTRLSVL.

The chain joins TRBV6-5 to TRBJ1-2; 9 nucleotides match TRBD1. Looked up from germline, CDR1 is MNHEY and CDR2 is SVGAGI. After removal of 9 bases from V and 7 bases from J, the junction contained 9 bases not matched to a gene. The CDR3 has 13 amino acids. The CDR3 protein is CASSQDRGRGYTF. For the CDR3, the DNA is TGTGCCAGTAGTCAGGACAGGGGACGTGGCTACACCTTC.

There are a few counts of this clonotype. The chain is built from TRBV5-1 and TRBJ2-7; D remains ambiguous. The CDR3 has 11 amino acids. Germline V gives CDR1 SGHRS, CDR2 YFSETQ. The ends were cut back, 2 bases at V and 4 bases at J, with 4 bases in the middle. CDR3 sequence reads: CASSLYYEQYF. In DNA, the CDR3 is TGCGCCAGCAGCTTATATTACGAGCAGTACTTC.

The rearrangement uses TRBV28 and TRBJ2-7; D might be TRBD1 or TRBD2, each matching 6 bases. The CDR3 extends over 12 amino acids. Trimming cost V 8 bases and J 5 bases, with 13 bases left between them. The germline V gene has CDR1 MDHEN and CDR2 SYDVKM. The CDR3 region is CASLGGKDEQYF. As DNA, the CDR3 is TGTGCCAGCCTCGGGGGCAAGGACGAGCAGTACTTC. Drawing the rest from reference TRBV28 and TRBJ2-7, the complete variable domain is DVKVTQSSRYLVKRTGEKVFLECVQDMDHENMFWYRQDPGLGLRLIYFSYDVKMKEKGDIPEGYSVSREKKERFSLILESASTNQTSMYLCASLGGKDEQYFGPGTRLTVT.

The V call is TRBV6-2 or TRBV6-3, the J call TRBJ1-5; 8 bases line up with TRBD1. The CDR3 is 19 residues long. Germline CDR1 and CDR2: MNHEY and SVGEGT. V was clipped by 2 bases and J by 1 base; unmatched bases: 13. DNA for the CDR3: TGTGCCAGCAGTTACCCCGGGACAGGTTTAGGTTGGAGCAATCAGCCCCAGCATTTT. Residues: CASSYPGTGLGWSNQPQHF.

This clonotype was seen more than once but under ten times. V is TRBV7-8 and J is TRBJ1-6; D unresolved. Trimming took off 5 bases at V and 9 bases at J, with 8 bases between the two ends. Germline CDR1 SGHVS, CDR2 FQNEAQ. The CDR3 length is 12 residues. The CDR3 DNA reads TGTGCCAGCAGCCTCAGTGGTTCACCCCTCCACTTT. It specifies CASSLSGSPLHF.

The rearrangement links TRBV5-1 to TRBJ1-2; D gene ambiguous. Germline V gene sequence: CDR1 SGHRS, CDR2 YFSETQ. The germline V and J ends were trimmed by 5 bases and 5 bases, with 13 bases remaining between them. The CDR3 length is 13 residues. CDR3: CASRRDNGYGYTF. The CDR3 DNA reads TGCGCCAGCAGGCGGGATAACGGGTATGGCTACACCTTC.

This clonotype was counted between two and nine times. The V gene is TRBV7-2, the J gene TRBJ2-7; D possibly corresponds to TRBD1 (5 bases). The CDR3 runs to 14 residues. The germline V and J ends were trimmed by 4 bases and 3 bases, with 13 bases remaining between them. CDR1 and CDR2 (germline): SGHTA, FQGNSA. CDR3 coding DNA: TGTGCCAGCAGCTCCGCCCCAGGGTACTACGAGCAGTACTTC. Protein product: CASSSAPGYYEQYF.

This chain joins TRBV20-1 and TRBJ2-5, with 7 bases that match TRBD1. The trim removed 2 bases at V and 2 bases at J, leaving 8 bases unmatched. Germline loops: CDR1 DFQATT, CDR2 SNEGSKA (reference sequence). CDR3 size: 15 residues. As DNA, the CDR3 is TGCAGTGCTAGATCCAGGGGGACACTACAAGAGACCCAGTACTTC. Translating gives CSARSRGTLQETQYF.

This clonotype was found once. This may be a read error: a much more frequent sequence differs by one nucleotide. Lacking the conserved final phenylalanine or tryptophan, this CDR3 likely reflects a read error. This chain's CDR3 is CASSIDRGGGYTS. The CDR3, as DNA: TGTGCCAGCAGCATCGACAGGGGCGGCGGCTACACCTCC. This chain joins TRBV7-3 and TRBJ1-2, with TRBD1 identical over 8 bases. With 5 bases clipped from V and 8 bases from J, the junction kept 7 bases outside the gene matches. Germline lookup yields CDR1 SGHTA and CDR2 FQGTGA. The CDR3 totals 13 residues.

This clonotype was observed a handful of times. V and J are TRBV12-3 or TRBV12-4 and TRBJ2-7, with a tentative D call TRBD1 (5 bases). This CDR3 is 12 amino acids long. The V end was cut by 2 bases, the J end by 6 bases, with 8 bases between. CDR3 in DNA: TGTGCCAGCAGTTTACCCAGGGCCGAGCAGTACTTC. It yields the protein CASSLPRAEQYF.

The genes are TRBV5-1 and TRBJ2-5; D ambiguous. Germline values: CDR1 SGHRS, CDR2 YFSETQ. V was cut by 10 bases and J by 2 bases, with 12 bases left in between. CDR3 length: 12 residues. Here the CDR3 reads CASGRSQETQYF. The CDR3 nucleotides read TGCGCCTCAGGACGGTCACAAGAGACCCAGTACTTC.

As concerns this clonotype: A read error may be the cause here, since a much bigger clone is one base away. This chain uses TRBV12-2 with TRBJ1-5; TRBD1, the D gene given by the table, was not confirmed from the DNA. TRBV12-2 is described as a pseudogene. The CDR3 length is 14 residues. CDR3 amino acids: CASRIGPGNQPQHF. In nucleotides, the CDR3 is TGTGCAAGTCGCATTGGACCGGGGAATCAGCCCCAGCATTTT.

The chain recombines TRBV27 with TRBJ2-7, with D possibly TRBD1 on 5 matching bases. Germline CDR1 and CDR2: MNHEY and SMNVEV (reference sequence). V gave up 0 bases and J gave up 2 bases, with 11 bases separating them. The length of the CDR3 is 15 residues. CDR3 coding DNA: TGTGCCAGCAGTTTATCCGCCGGCAGGGCCTACGAGCAGTACTTC. Its translation is CASSLSAGRAYEQYF.

V gene TRBV20-1 combines with J gene TRBJ2-3; a weak D match, TRBD2 (5 bases). V lost 6 bases, J lost 11 bases, and 12 bases lay in between. From germline, CDR1 is DFQATT and CDR2 SNEGSKA (reference sequence). The CDR3 is 10 amino acids. The CDR3 sequence is CSAEEVGQYF. The DNA of the CDR3 is TGCAGTGCGGAGGAGGTGGGGCAGTATTTT.

CDR3 coding DNA: TGTGCCAGCAGTTTACGGAACGGGTATGGCTACACCTTC. Residues: CASSLRNGYGYTF. The chain links TRBV27 to TRBJ1-2; D is unclear. Trimming cost V 2 bases and J 5 bases, with 9 bases left between them. The CDR3 is 13 residues long. Germline CDR1 and CDR2: MNHEY and SMNVEV (reference sequence).

The chain recombines TRBV5-1 with TRBJ2-3, with D perhaps TRBD2 (6 bases). The V and J ends lost 4 bases and 0 bases respectively, with 15 bases between them. The CDR3 length is 16 residues. Looked up from germline, CDR1 is SGHRS and CDR2 is YFSETQ. DNA for the CDR3: TGCGCCAGCAGCCCGGAGGGCAGATCTAGCACAGATACGCAGTATTTT. Amino acids: CASSPEGRSSTDTQYF. The whole variable domain, remainder taken from reference TRBV5-1 and TRBJ2-3, is KAGVTQTPRYLIKTRGQQVTLSCSPISGHRSVSWYQQTPGQGLQFLFEYFSETQRNKGNFPGRFSGRQFSNSRSEMNVSTLELGDSALYLCASSPEGRSSTDTQYFGPGTRLTVL.

The rearrangement links TRBV6-1 to TRBJ1-1, with TRBD1 as a possible D gene (6 bases). The CDR3 runs to 13 residues. Trimming left V 6 bases short and J 0 bases short, with 8 bases between. Germline-derived CDR1 and CDR2 are MNHNS and SASEGT. Here the CDR3 DNA reads TGTGCCAGCAGACGGACAGTGAACACTGAAGCTTTCTTT. The encoded protein is CASRRTVNTEAFF.

Details on this clonotype: Possible read error: a much larger clone is one base away. This chain links TRBV20-1 with TRBJ1-5; D not certain. This CDR3 spans 12 amino acids. V dropped 5 bases and J dropped 4 bases, with 9 bases sitting between them. The germline V gene has CDR1 DFQATT and CDR2 SNEGSKA (reference sequence). DNA of the CDR3: TGCAGTGCTTCGGTCCCGAATCAGCCCCAGCATTTT. Translated, it gives CSASVPNQPQHF.